Below, 29 T cell receptor beta chains from the same sample are listed, as sequenced in a study of CD8+ T cells in alopecia areata. As the sequencing template, cDNA was produced by extracting RNA and reverse transcribing it. TCRdb's copy holds only in-frame clones and misses some; the assay was immunoSEQ multiplex PCR. The sample includes 120,000 or so clones, around 63% of them seen just once. As to treatment: oral pan-JAK inhibitor, 5-10 mg twice daily. The source was CD4+ T cells sorted from blood, collected at week 4, from a patient treated with tofacitinib. Source of these receptors: a human donor with alopecia areata.

V and J are TRBV30 and TRBJ1-2; D uncertain. The CDR3 runs 13 residues. CDR1 and CDR2 from the germline V gene are GTSNPN and SVGIG (reference sequence). Trimming took off 2 bases at V and 4 bases at J, with 11 bases between the two ends. The CDR3 nucleotides are TGTGCCTGGAGTCCTCCAGATTCCTATGGCTACACCTTC. Its protein product is CAWSPPDSYGYTF.

Here the CDR3 reads CASSVGDRDYEQYF. The CDR3 nucleotides are TGTGCCAGCAGCGTAGGCGACAGGGACTACGAGCAGTACTTC. The chain couples TRBV9 to TRBJ2-7; TRBD1 agrees at 7 bases. V lost 0 bases to trimming and J lost 3 bases; unmatched junction nucleotides: 3. This CDR3 spans 14 amino acids. Looked up from germline, CDR1 is SGDLS and CDR2 is YYNGEE.

This rearrangement joins TRBV29-1 to TRBJ1-2; 7 bases line up with TRBD1. This CDR3 is built from 12 residues. Germline V gives CDR1 SQVTM, CDR2 ANQGSEA. The CDR3 DNA follows: TGCAGTGGAGGGGGCGCCGACTATGGCTACACCTTC. It specifies CSGGGADYGYTF.

The chain recombines TRBV5-1 with TRBJ2-1; D is uncertain. Trimming took off 4 bases at V and 5 bases at J, with 10 bases between the two ends. The CDR3 is 13 amino acids. Germline lookup yields CDR1 SGHRS and CDR2 YFSETQ. The CDR3 nucleotides read TGCGCCAGCAGCCCAAGTGGGAACAATGAGCAGTTCTTC. It specifies CASSPSGNNEQFF.

This clone was detected a few times. The chain employs TRBV6-5 and TRBJ2-3; D uncertain. Germline CDR1 MNHEY, CDR2 SVGAGI. Trimming left V 3 bases short and J 4 bases short, with 11 bases between. The length of the CDR3 is 14 residues. CDR3 sequence reads: CASSYWLEPDTQYF. The CDR3 DNA follows: TGTGCCAGCAGTTATTGGCTTGAGCCAGATACGCAGTATTTT.

The rearrangement uses TRBV28 and TRBJ2-5; 9 bases map to TRBD2. Unmatched junction bases numbered 9, after V lost 7 bases and J lost 0 bases. Germline V CDR1 and CDR2: MDHEN, SYDVKM. The CDR3 loop spans 16 amino acids. The CDR3 sequence: CASTDGRTSDQETQYF. Written as DNA, the CDR3 is TGTGCCAGCACCGACGGTAGGACTAGCGACCAAGAGACCCAGTACTTC.

This clone turned up a few times. This rearrangement joins TRBV5-1 to TRBJ2-5; tentatively, D is TRBD1 (5 bases). V was pared by 2 bases and J by 9 bases, with 17 bases between. Germline V CDR1 and CDR2: SGHRS, YFSETQ. CDR3 length equals 14 residues. This chain's CDR3 is CASSFSTASSAQYF. For the CDR3, the DNA is TGCGCCAGCAGCTTCTCGACAGCCTCGAGCGCCCAGTACTTC.

The chain couples TRBV7-3 to TRBJ2-1; the match to TRBD2 covers 7 bases. CDR1 and CDR2 (germline): SGHTA, FQGTGA. Trimming removed 4 bases from V and 0 bases from J; junction bases left unmatched: 12. The length of the CDR3 is 18 residues. CDR3 DNA: TGTGCCAGCAGCTATTCGGGAGGCGGGGTAAGCTCCTACAATGAGCAGTTCTTC. Translating gives CASSYSGGGVSSYNEQFF.

The chain combines TRBV30 with TRBJ2-3; TRBD2 might be the D (5 bases). Per the germline V gene, CDR1 is GTSNPN and CDR2 is SVGIG (reference sequence). The CDR3 has 16 amino acids. V lost 4 bases to trimming and J lost 5 bases, with 22 bases between them. The CDR3 loop reads CAWTTVFLDGRDTQYF. The CDR3 coding sequence is TGTGCCTGGACCACAGTGTTCCTGGATGGGAGAGATACGCAGTATTTT.

This rearrangement joins TRBV5-1 to TRBJ1-4; unclear D gene. V dropped 4 bases and J dropped 8 bases, with 18 bases sitting between them. The CDR3 totals 15 residues. Germline V gives CDR1 SGHRS, CDR2 YFSETQ. The DNA of the CDR3 is TGCGCCAGCAGCACCTCCGGAGGCGGCGGGGAAAAACTGTTTTTT. Translation gives CASSTSGGGGEKLFF.

The sample holds a few counts of this clone. The chain combines TRBV29-1 with TRBJ1-1; D may be TRBD1 (5 bases). V was clipped by 4 bases and J by 7 bases, with 10 bases between them. The CDR3 length is 11 residues. Per germline, CDR1 SQVTM and CDR2 ANQGSEA. The CDR3, as DNA: TGCAGCGTTGTCAGGGTGGGTGAAGCTTTCTTT. Translated: CSVVRVGEAFF.

Only one count was recorded for this clone. V gene TRBV5-1 combines with J gene TRBJ2-5, with TRBD2 matching over 10 bases. V was pared by 2 bases and J by 0 bases, with 7 bases of the junction left unmatched. The germline V gene has CDR1 SGHRS and CDR2 YFSETQ. The CDR3 is 17 amino acids. CDR3 amino acids: CASSLPSSGGDQETQYF. CDR3 DNA sequence: TGCGCCAGCAGCTTACCATCTAGCGGGGGTGACCAAGAGACCCAGTACTTC.

This chain links TRBV29-1 with TRBJ1-2; TRBD1 might be the D (6 bases). This CDR3 region has 13 residues. Looked up from germline, CDR1 is SQVTM and CDR2 is ANQGSEA. Trimming took 4 bases from V and 4 from J, leaving 13 bases between them. CDR3 loop: CSVGGGRGYGYTF. The CDR3 DNA reads as TGCAGCGTTGGTGGTGGCAGGGGCTATGGCTACACCTTC.

In this sample, this clone turned up a few times. The chain uses TRBV10-3 and TRBJ1-1, with a weak D call TRBD1 (6 bases). Trimming cost V 7 bases and J 4 bases, with 13 bases left between them. Germline CDR1 is ENHRY and CDR2 is SYGVKD. This CDR3 region has 13 residues. CDR3 nucleotide sequence: TGTGCCATCAACGAGGGCAGGGGCACTGAAGCTTTCTTT. As protein: CAINEGRGTEAFF.

This clone was seen more than once but under ten times. The chain recombines TRBV29-1 with TRBJ2-5; the D is unclear. Trimming took off 6 bases at V and 3 bases at J, with 14 bases between the two ends. There are 13 residues in the CDR3. CDR1 and CDR2 (germline): SQVTM, ANQGSEA. The CDR3 is CSVLPRLEETQYF. CDR3 bases: TGCAGCGTCCTCCCCCGTCTAGAAGAGACCCAGTACTTC.

This chain connects TRBV29-1 to TRBJ2-5; no definite D call. CDR1 is SQVTM, CDR2 ANQGSEA, per germline. Trimming cost V 8 bases and J 2 bases, with 9 bases left between them. There are 11 residues in the CDR3. CDR3 loop: CSLWDQETQYF. The CDR3 DNA reads as TGCAGCTTGTGGGATCAAGAGACCCAGTACTTC.

The rearrangement joins TRBV30 to TRBJ2-7, with 8 bases lining up with TRBD1. Germline V gene lookup returns CDR1 GTSNPN and CDR2 SVGIG (reference sequence). The CDR3 covers 14 residues. With 2 bases clipped from V and 5 bases from J, the junction kept 8 bases outside the gene matches. The CDR3 DNA reads as TGTGCCTGGAGTAAAACAGGGGGAGGCGACGAGCAGTACTTC. Translating it yields CAWSKTGGGDEQYF.

V and J are TRBV23-1 and TRBJ1-2; D is possibly TRBD1 (6 bases). TRBV23-1 is an ORF, with its function uncertain. V lost 1 base, J lost 3 bases, and 12 bases lay in between. The CDR3 has 15 amino acids. CDR3 DNA sequence: TGCGCCAGCAGTCAATGGGTCAGGGGCTACTATGGCTACACCTTC. This codes for CASSQWVRGYYGYTF.

The rearrangement joins TRBV29-1 to TRBJ2-7, with unresolved D. V gave up 6 bases and J gave up 0 bases, with 12 bases separating them. CDR1 and CDR2 (germline): SQVTM, ANQGSEA. The CDR3 sequence is 13 residues long. The CDR3 nucleotides are TGCAGCGTGATGACCGGTAGCTCCTACGAGCAGTACTTC. Amino acid sequence: CSVMTGSSYEQYF.

This clone showed up just a few times. This chain links TRBV27 with TRBJ2-7, with D possibly matching TRBD2 (5 bases). There are 13 residues in the CDR3. V lost 10 bases and J lost 5, with 18 bases in between. Germline-derived CDR1 and CDR2 are MNHEY and SMNVEV (reference sequence). The CDR3 protein is CATKPRVSDEQYF. The DNA for the CDR3 is TGTGCCACTAAACCGAGGGTTTCGGACGAGCAGTACTTC.

V is TRBV7-3 and J is TRBJ2-1; 10 nucleotides align to TRBD2. This CDR3 comprises 14 residues. CDR1 and CDR2 (germline): SGHTA, FQGTGA. V lost 7 bases and J lost 6; bases outside the gene matches: 6. CDR3: CASNPTSGVNEQFF. CDR3 in DNA: TGTGCCAGCAACCCAACTAGCGGGGTCAATGAGCAGTTCTTC.

This clone occurred a few times. The V and J genes are TRBV10-3 and TRBJ2-5; D not certain. This CDR3 is 15 amino acids long. V gave up 3 bases and J gave up 3 bases, with 14 bases separating them. In germline, CDR1 is ENHRY, CDR2 SYGVKD. The CDR3 is CAISEVRTDEETQYF. In DNA form, the CDR3 reads TGTGCCATCAGTGAAGTCCGGACGGATGAAGAGACCCAGTACTTC.

The chain joins TRBV23-1 to TRBJ2-1, with D possibly TRBD1 on 6 matching bases. TRBV23-1 is an ORF; its function is uncertain. This CDR3 contains 16 residues. Trimming left V 8 bases short and J 0 bases short, with 17 bases between. CDR3 sequence (DNA): TGCGCCAGCGGGAGACGGGACACCAGCTCCTACAATGAGCAGTTCTTC. Residues: CASGRRDTSSYNEQFF.

V is TRBV5-1 and J is TRBJ1-1, with D maybe TRBD1 (6 bases). The CDR3 has 15 residues. Germline V gene sequence: CDR1 SGHRS, CDR2 YFSETQ. Trimming removed 4 bases from V and 0 bases from J, with 13 bases in between. CDR3 nucleotide sequence: TGCGCCAGCAGCGAGAGGTGGGGGCTGAACACTGAAGCTTTCTTT. It translates to CASSERWGLNTEAFF.

The gene calls are TRBV5-4 and TRBJ2-7, with 8 bases matching TRBD2. The germline CDR1 and CDR2 sequences are SGHNT and YYREEE (reference sequence). J was trimmed by 3 bases and V by 0 bases; bases with no gene match: 2. CDR3 length: 14 residues. The CDR3 is CASSLGREVYEQYF. The CDR3, as DNA: TGTGCCAGCAGCTTGGGGCGGGAGGTCTACGAGCAGTACTTC.

This clone was seen a few times. The chain employs TRBV25-1 and TRBJ1-4; D unresolved. Trimming took 5 bases from V and 2 from J, leaving 12 bases between them. The germline CDR1 and CDR2 sequences are MGHDK and SYGVNS. CDR3 size: 15 residues. The CDR3 loop reads CASSSIRSTNEKLFF. CDR3 DNA sequence: TGTGCCAGCAGTTCCATCCGGAGCACTAATGAAAAACTGTTTTTT.

Only one count was recorded for this clone. The V gene is TRBV9, the J gene TRBJ2-3, with 9 bases aligning to TRBD2. The germline V gene has CDR1 SGDLS and CDR2 YYNGEE. J lost 4 bases, V lost 0 bases, and 6 bases had no gene match. The CDR3 spans 16 residues. In DNA form, the CDR3 reads TGTGCCAGCAGCGTAGGGGGTAGCGGGAGCCCAGATACGCAGTATTTT. The encoded protein is CASSVGGSGSPDTQYF.

V gene TRBV27 combines with J gene TRBJ2-3, with 9 positions matching TRBD1. The CDR3 loop spans 20 amino acids. With V trimmed by 5 bases and J by 0 bases, 18 bases remained unmatched. CDR1 MNHEY and CDR2 SMNVEV come from the germline V gene (reference sequence). The CDR3 sequence: CASSLTGQGSRLGSTDTQYF. For the CDR3, the DNA is TGTGCCAGCAGTCTAACGGGACAGGGATCCCGTTTAGGCAGCACAGATACGCAGTATTTT.

This chain links TRBV30 with TRBJ2-1; possibly TRBD2 for D (6 bases). The CDR3 is 17 residues long. CDR1 and CDR2 (germline): GTSNPN, SVGIG (reference sequence). V lost 0 bases to trimming and J lost 5 bases, with 20 bases between them. CDR3 sequence reads: CAWSVPFFGGPNNEQFF. As DNA, the CDR3 is TGTGCCTGGAGTGTACCATTTTTCGGAGGGCCGAACAATGAGCAGTTCTTC.